A selection of T cell receptor beta chains follows, all from one sample in a study of shared clonotypes between healthy human individuals. Data came from immunoSEQ multiplex PCR; TCRdb stores just in-frame clones and leaves some out. The table shows 950,000 to 1,200,000 clones, with approximately 77% occurring only once. Sequencing used memory CD4+ T cells from PBMCs. These receptors all stem from a man aged 18 to 30 in good health. Some clones in this sample may be carry-over from other donors' samples. CDR3s include the opening cysteine and the closing phenylalanine or tryptophan. A D gene is named only where the DNA matches it firmly. Clone size, where shown, is once, few, many, or a class for clones that have expanded.

TGTGCCAGCAGCTTAGATTGGGGCGGGAGGGGTTACAATGAGCAGTTCTTC	CASSLDWGGRGYNEQFF	17	TRBJ2-1	TRBV11-2	TRBD2	few
TGTGCCAGCAGTGCAAAGGGGACTAGCGGAATCACAGATACGCAGTATTTT	CASSAKGTSGITDTQYF	17	TRBJ2-3	TRBV6-1	TRBD2	many
TGTGCCATCCTACAACGGGGTTCCAATCAGCCCCAGCATTTT	CAILQRGSNQPQHF	14	TRBJ1-5	TRBV19	-	-
TGTGCCAGCAATCCCCAGGGATTAGGGTATGGCTACACCTTC	CASNPQGLGYGYTF	14	TRBJ1-2	TRBV9	-	-
TGCGCCAGCAGTGAGTCTGCGGGACAGAAAGCTTTCTTT	CASSESAGQKAFF	13	TRBJ1-1	TRBV10-2	TRBD1	-
TGTGCCAGCCATGTGGGGGTGGGAACCGGGGAGCTGTTTTTT	CASHVGVGTGELFF	14	TRBJ2-2	TRBV7-2	-	-
TGTGCCAGCAGCTTGCTAGGGAGGGGGTCTTCTGGAAACACCATATATTTT	CASSLLGRGSSGNTIYF	17	TRBJ1-3	TRBV13	-	-
TGCGCCAGCAGCGTCCCTAGCGGCTCCTACAATGAGCAGTTCTTC	CASSVPSGSYNEQFF	15	TRBJ2-1	TRBV5-1	TRBD2	-
TGCGCCAGCAGTAGGCTGGGCGAGGGCTACAATGAGCAGTTCTTC	CASSRLGEGYNEQFF	15	TRBJ2-1	TRBV5-1	-	-
TGTGCCAGCAGCTTCCCAGCTGGGGGGGGGTCCTACAATGAGCAGTTCTTC	CASSFPAGGGSYNEQFF	17	TRBJ2-1	TRBV7-9	TRBD2	-
TGTGCCACCACAGTGGGGCCTAACTCTGGAAACACCATATATTTT	CATTVGPNSGNTIYF	15	TRBJ1-3	TRBV6-1	-	-
TGCGCCAGCAGCCCGAATGGGGCCCCCCCAGGCTATAGGTGGGAGACCCAGTACTTC	CASSPNGAPPGYRWETQYF	19	TRBJ2-5	TRBV5-1	-	-
TGTGCCAGCTCACTCCGACAGGGGGCTGTTACCCACGAGCAGTACTTC	CASSLRQGAVTHEQYF	16	TRBJ2-7	TRBV18	TRBD1	-
TGTGCCAGCAGATCCCTAGCGCACCGCTCCTACGAGCAGTACTTC	CASRSLAHRSYEQYF	15	TRBJ2-7	TRBV11-2	-	once
TGTGCCAGCAGCGTCAGGGGTGGTTGGGAGACCCAGTACTTC	CASSVRGGWETQYF	14	TRBJ2-5	TRBV9	-	-
TGTGCCAGCAGCCCAGGGGGAAGCACAGATACGCAGTATTTT	CASSPGGSTDTQYF	14	TRBJ2-3	TRBV7-9	TRBD1	-
TGTGCCAGCAGCTTATACGTCAGCTCCTCTGGAAACACCATATATTTT	CASSLYVSSSGNTIYF	16	TRBJ1-3	TRBV11-2	-	-
TGTGCCAGCAGTTTACCTAGCGGGAGCGGAGATACGCAGTATTTT	CASSLPSGSGDTQYF	15	TRBJ2-3	TRBV28	TRBD2	few
TGTGCCAGCAGCGCCCTTCGGGGCCCTAGATTCTACGAGCAGTACTTC	CASSALRGPRFYEQYF	16	TRBJ2-7	TRBV11-2	-	-
TGTGCCAGCAACAGACAAGAGACCCAGTACTTC	CASNRQETQYF	11	TRBJ2-5	TRBV2	-	few
TGTGCCAGCTCACCGACGACCGGGAAGAATGGCTACACCTTC	CASSPTTGKNGYTF	14	TRBJ1-2	TRBV18	-	-
TGTGCCAGCAGCTTGGGGACTGCCATCGAGCAGTACTTC	CASSLGTAIEQYF	13	TRBJ2-7	TRBV7-2	-	-
TGTGCCAGCAGTGTGCCGGGACAGGGGGCAATCACTGAAGCTTTCTTT	CASSVPGQGAITEAFF	16	TRBJ1-1	TRBV6-1	TRBD1	-
TGTGCCAGCAGTTCCCCGCGGACAGGGCACGATTTGTCCACTGAAGCTTTCTTT	CASSSPRTGHDLSTEAFF	18	TRBJ1-1	TRBV28	TRBD1	many
TGCAGCGTCGCTGGGTCTTCAACGGGCTACGAGCAGTACTTC	CSVAGSSTGYEQYF	14	TRBJ2-7	TRBV29-1	-	-
TGTGCCAGCAACCCGGGCAGGGGGCGATACGAGCAGTACTTC	CASNPGRGRYEQYF	14	TRBJ2-7	TRBV5-6	TRBD1	-
TGTGCCTCCCAGCGGGAGCGGTACAATGAGCAGTTCTTC	CASQRERYNEQFF	13	TRBJ2-1	TRBV27	TRBD2	many
TGTGCCAGCAGCTTAAGGGGGCAGGGGGAGACCCAGTACTTC	CASSLRGQGETQYF	14	TRBJ2-5	TRBV7-6	TRBD1	-
TGTGCCAGCAGTTTAGCAGTCCTCACTTCCGAAGCTTTCTTT	CASSLAVLTSEAFF	14	TRBJ1-1	TRBV28	-	many
TGTGCCAGCAGCCCTCGACTAGCGGGAGGATCCTACAATGAGCAGTTCTTC	CASSPRLAGGSYNEQFF	17	TRBJ2-1	TRBV25-1	TRBD2	-
TGTGCCAGCAGCTCTCCCGGGACAGGGGTTTTCTTAGGGCAGTACTTC	CASSSPGTGVFLGQYF	16	TRBJ2-7	TRBV7-2	TRBD1	-
TGTGCCAGCAAGCCTGATCCTTCCGCAACTAATGAAAAACTGTTTTTT	CASKPDPSATNEKLFF	16	TRBJ1-4	TRBV28	-	-
TGTGCCAGTAGTACCCCGGGACAGGGCTACAATGAGCAGTTCTTC	CASSTPGQGYNEQFF	15	TRBJ2-1	TRBV19	TRBD1	-
TGCGCCAGCAGCTATTCCCCAGGACGGAACAATGAGCAGTTCTTC	CASSYSPGRNNEQFF	15	TRBJ2-1	TRBV5-1	-	-
TGTGCCAGCAACCAAAACAGGGCCTCCTACGAGCAGTACTTC	CASNQNRASYEQYF	14	TRBJ2-7	TRBV28	-	-